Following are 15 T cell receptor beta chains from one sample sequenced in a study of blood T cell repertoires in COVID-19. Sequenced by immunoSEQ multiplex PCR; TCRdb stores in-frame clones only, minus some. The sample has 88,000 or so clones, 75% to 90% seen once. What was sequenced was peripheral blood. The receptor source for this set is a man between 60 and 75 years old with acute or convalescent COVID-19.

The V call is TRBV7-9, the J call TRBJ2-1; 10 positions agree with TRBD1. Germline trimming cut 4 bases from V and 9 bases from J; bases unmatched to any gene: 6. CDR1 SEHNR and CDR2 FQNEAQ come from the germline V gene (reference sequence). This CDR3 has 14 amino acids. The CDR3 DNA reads TGTGCCAGCAGCTGGGGACAGGGGAAGGTTGAGCAGTTCTTC. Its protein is CASSWGQGKVEQFF.

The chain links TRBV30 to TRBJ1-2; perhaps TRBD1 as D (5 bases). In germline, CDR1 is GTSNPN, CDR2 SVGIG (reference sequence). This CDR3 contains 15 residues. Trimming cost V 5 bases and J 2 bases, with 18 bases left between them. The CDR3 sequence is CAWERGGVSNYGYTF. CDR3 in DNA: TGTGCCTGGGAGCGCGGGGGGGTCTCGAACTATGGCTACACCTTC.

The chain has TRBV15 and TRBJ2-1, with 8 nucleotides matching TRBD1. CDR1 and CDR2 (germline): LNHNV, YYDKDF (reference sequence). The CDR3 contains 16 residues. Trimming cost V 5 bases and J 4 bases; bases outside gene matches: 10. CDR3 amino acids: CATSSRRTGLYNEQFF. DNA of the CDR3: TGTGCCACCAGCTCACGTAGGACAGGGCTTTACAATGAGCAGTTCTTC.

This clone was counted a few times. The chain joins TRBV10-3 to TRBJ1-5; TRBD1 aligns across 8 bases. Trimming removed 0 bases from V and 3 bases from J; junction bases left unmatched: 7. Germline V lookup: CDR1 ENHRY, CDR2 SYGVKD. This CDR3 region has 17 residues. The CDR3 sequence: CAISESVGQGTNQPQHF. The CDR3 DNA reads TGTGCCATCAGTGAGTCTGTAGGACAGGGCACCAATCAGCCCCAGCATTTT.

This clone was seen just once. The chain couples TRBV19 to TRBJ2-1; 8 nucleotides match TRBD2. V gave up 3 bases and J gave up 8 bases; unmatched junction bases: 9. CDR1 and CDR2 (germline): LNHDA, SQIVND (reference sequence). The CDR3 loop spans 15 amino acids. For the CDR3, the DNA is TGTGCCAGTAGTATTTTCAGCGGGAGTTACCATGAGCAGTTCTTC. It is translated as CASSIFSGSYHEQFF.

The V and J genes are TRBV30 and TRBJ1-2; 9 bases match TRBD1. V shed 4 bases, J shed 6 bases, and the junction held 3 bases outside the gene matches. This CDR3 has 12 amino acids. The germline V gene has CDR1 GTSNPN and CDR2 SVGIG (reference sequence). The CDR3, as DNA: TGTGCCTGGACCTGGACAGGGGATGGCTACACCTTC. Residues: CAWTWTGDGYTF.

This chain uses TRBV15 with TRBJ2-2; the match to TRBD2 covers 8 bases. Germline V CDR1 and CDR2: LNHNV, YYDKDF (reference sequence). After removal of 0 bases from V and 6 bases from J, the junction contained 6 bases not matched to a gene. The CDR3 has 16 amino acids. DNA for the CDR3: TGTGCCACCAGCAGAGATATGAACGGGAGGGCCGGGGAGCTGTTTTTT. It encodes CATSRDMNGRAGELFF.

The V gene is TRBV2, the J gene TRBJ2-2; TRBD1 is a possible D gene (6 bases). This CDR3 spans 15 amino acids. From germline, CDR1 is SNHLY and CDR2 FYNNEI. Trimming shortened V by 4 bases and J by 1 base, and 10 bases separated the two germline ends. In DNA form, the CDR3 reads TGTGCCAGCAGTGCGAGGACAGTGAACACCGGGGAGCTGTTTTTT. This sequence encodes CASSARTVNTGELFF.

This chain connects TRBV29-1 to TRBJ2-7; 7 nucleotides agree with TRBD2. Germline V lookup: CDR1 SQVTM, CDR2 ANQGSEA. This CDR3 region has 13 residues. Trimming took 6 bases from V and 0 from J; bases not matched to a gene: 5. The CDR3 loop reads CSVQTSFSYEQYF. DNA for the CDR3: TGCAGCGTGCAGACTAGCTTCTCCTACGAGCAGTACTTC.

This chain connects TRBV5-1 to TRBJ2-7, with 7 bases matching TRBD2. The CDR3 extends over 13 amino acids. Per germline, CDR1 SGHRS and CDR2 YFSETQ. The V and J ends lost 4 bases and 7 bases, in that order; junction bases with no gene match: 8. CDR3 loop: CASSEPGGTEQYF. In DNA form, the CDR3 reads TGCGCCAGCAGCGAACCGGGGGGAACTGAGCAGTACTTC.

As DNA, the CDR3 is TGTGCCAGCAGCTCGGGGACAGGGGGCACCTATGGCTACACCTTC. It encodes CASSSGTGGTYGYTF. This chain uses TRBV7-2 with TRBJ1-2, with 12 nucleotides matching TRBD1. This CDR3 has 15 amino acids. In germline, CDR1 is SGHTA, CDR2 FQGNSA. V lost 4 bases to trimming and J lost 4 bases; unmatched junction nucleotides: 4.

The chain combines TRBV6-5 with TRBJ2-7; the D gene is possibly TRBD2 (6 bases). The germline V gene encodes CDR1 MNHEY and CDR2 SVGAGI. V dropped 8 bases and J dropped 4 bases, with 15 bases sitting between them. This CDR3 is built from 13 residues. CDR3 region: CASGGTLQYEQYF. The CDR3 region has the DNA TGTGCCAGCGGGGGGACCCTTCAATACGAGCAGTACTTC.

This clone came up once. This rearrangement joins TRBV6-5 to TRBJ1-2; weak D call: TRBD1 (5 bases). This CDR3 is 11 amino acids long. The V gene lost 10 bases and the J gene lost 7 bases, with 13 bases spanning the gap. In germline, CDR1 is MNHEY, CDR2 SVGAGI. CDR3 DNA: TGTGCCACAGGGATTATCTCTGGCTACACCTTC. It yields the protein CATGIISGYTF.

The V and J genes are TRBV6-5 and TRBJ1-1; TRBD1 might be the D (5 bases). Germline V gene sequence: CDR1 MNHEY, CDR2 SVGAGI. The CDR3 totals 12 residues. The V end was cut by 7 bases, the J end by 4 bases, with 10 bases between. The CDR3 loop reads CASKRGGTEAFF. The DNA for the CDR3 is TGTGCCAGCAAACGGGGGGGCACTGAAGCTTTCTTT.

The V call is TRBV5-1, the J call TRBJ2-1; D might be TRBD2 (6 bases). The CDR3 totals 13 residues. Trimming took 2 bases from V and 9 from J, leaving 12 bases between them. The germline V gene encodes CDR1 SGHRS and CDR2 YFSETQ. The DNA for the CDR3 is TGCGCCAGCAGCTTAGATTGGGGGGTTGAGCAGTTCTTC. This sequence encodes CASSLDWGVEQFF.